This TCR beta chain appears in the sequencing data of a study of Ad26.COV2.S vaccination and SARS-CoV-2 variants. Treatment here: some 19 received Ad26.COV2.S at low or high dose, single or two shots; about 5 received placebo; per-sample allocation not given. At day 63 after the first vaccine or placebo injection, samples were drawn. Study-level results: Total responses of T cells may have been underestimated by the analyses of TCR breadth and depth.

With V trimmed by 0 bases and J by 2 bases, 2 bases remained unmatched. Germline values: CDR1 LGHNA, CDR2 YSLEER. The length of the CDR3 is 17 residues. Regarding this clone: Its antigen remains unknown.

Measured with immunoSEQ multiplex PCR; TCRdb has only the in-frame clones, and not every one. The sample yields about 330,000 clones, under 90% seen once. Sequencing was performed on peripheral blood, taken in a trial of Ad26.COV2.S vaccine versus placebo. The chain employs TRBV4-3 and TRBJ2-1; 12 nucleotides align to TRBD2. The sequence was obtained from a person aged 18-65 years who received the Ad26.COV2.S COVID-19 vaccine or a placebo. CDR3 bases: TGCGCCAGCAGCCAAGAAGGACTAGCGGGAACCTACAATGAGCAGTTCTTC. This codes for CASSQEGLAGTYNEQFF.